This T cell receptor beta chain was identified during a study of beta chain features in type 1 diabetes. Whole-study findings and limits: Shorter TCRB CDR3s, moderately but significantly so, marked every one of the four CD4+ subsets in Type 1 diabetes patients. Junctions at VDJ sites from type 1 diabetes patients had fewer insertions and more deletions.

This clone was detected only a few times. Antigen specificity is unknown. The CDR3 totals 13 residues. Looked up from germline, CDR1 is SGHTA and CDR2 is FQGNSA. V lost 4 bases and J 5 bases, leaving 12 bases between the germline ends. Naive, central memory, regulatory and stem cell-like memory cells within the CD4+ compartment were sorted using CD45RO/CCR7/CD25/CD127/CD95/CD27. The isolated RNA, all of it, was reverse transcribed, so expressed TCRB transcripts were what got sequenced. Reads from naive, central memory and regulatory T cell samples averaged around 4 million. Produced via immunoSEQ multiplex PCR; TCRdb's table is partial and in-frame only. The sample includes around 650,000 clones, around 11% of them seen just once.

The chain couples TRBV7-2 to TRBJ2-7, with a possible D match to TRBD2 (6 bases). The TCR originated in a man in his thirties or forties with type 1 diabetes. The sample consisted of naive CD4+ T cells from blood. The CDR3 nucleotides are TGTGCCAGCAGCTACGCCCCGGGGGACGAGCAGTACTTC. Protein product: CASSYAPGDEQYF.